The 12 T cell receptor beta chains given below trace back to one sample, sequenced in a study of CD8+CD57+ T cells in acquired aplastic anemia. According to the study, genomic DNA was the template for TCR beta VDJ and CDR3 profiling. A single record per CDR3 protein comes from TCRdb applying MiXCR to the reads. The data show about 190,000 distinct CDR3 sequences, approximately 52% seen once. Sequencing was carried out using sorted CD4+, CD8+, or CD8+CD57+ T cells (not recorded which) from PBMCs. All receptors derive from a human donor in good health, serving as a control.

Many counts were recorded for this clonotype. The genes are TRBV4-3 and TRBJ2-5; 9 bases match TRBD1. CDR1 is LGHNA, CDR2 YSLEER, per germline. This CDR3 is built from 15 residues. V lost 4 bases to trimming and J lost 5 bases; unmatched junction nucleotides: 8. In DNA, the CDR3 is TGCGCCAGCAGCCCACGGACAGGGGACCTTGAGACCCAGTACTTC. Amino acid sequence: CASSPRTGDLETQYF.

The V call is TRBV2, the J call TRBJ2-5, with 9 bases fitting TRBD1. The length of the CDR3 is 14 residues. V shed 5 bases, J shed 5 bases, and the junction held 6 bases outside the gene matches. Per germline, CDR1 SNHLY and CDR2 FYNNEI. CDR3 loop: CASSNRDREETQYF. For the CDR3, the DNA is TGTGCCAGCAGTAACCGGGACAGGGAGGAGACCCAGTACTTC.

Points on this clonotype: Given the absence of the conserved phenylalanine or tryptophan at the CDR3 end, a read error is likely. The DNA is left out, because the CDR3 cannot be placed on it with certainty; the CDR3 is given as TCRdb lists it. The chain employs TRBV20-1 and TRBJ2-3; the table's D call TRBD2 went unverified against the DNA. The CDR3 adds up to 10 amino acids, both ends counted. Germline CDR1 and CDR2: DFQATT and SNEGSKA (reference sequence). CDR3 loop: CSAPLAGFGL.

This clonotype was seen many times. J is TRBJ2-1 and V is TRBV7-9; D possibly corresponds to TRBD2 (6 bases). The CDR3 is made up of 14 amino acids. The V gene lost 2 bases and the J gene lost 5 bases, with 10 bases spanning the gap. Germline lookup yields CDR1 SEHNR and CDR2 FQNEAQ (reference sequence). The CDR3 DNA sequence: TGTGCCAGCAGCTTATATGCTAGCGACAATGAGCAGTTCTTC. The encoded protein is CASSLYASDNEQFF. The full variable domain, in which reference TRBV7-9 and TRBJ2-1 provide the parts outside the CDR3, is DTGVSQNPRHKITKRGQNVTFRCDPISEHNRLYWYRQTLGQGPEFLTYFQNEAQLEKSRLLSDRFSAERPKGSFSTLEIQRTEQGDSAMYLCASSLYASDNEQFFGPGTRLTVL.

The sample holds many counts of this clonotype. This chain connects TRBV29-1 to TRBJ2-5; D is possibly TRBD1 or TRBD2 (5 bases each). The V end was cut by 6 bases, the J end by 5 bases, with 10 bases between. From germline, CDR1 is SQVTM and CDR2 ANQGSEA. This CDR3 comprises 11 residues. CDR3 DNA: TGCAGCGTGGGGGATTTGGAGACCCAGTACTTC. This gives the protein CSVGDLETQYF.

Ten or more counts support this clonotype. The chain is built from TRBV19 and TRBJ2-7, with 11 positions matching TRBD2. The CDR3 is made up of 17 amino acids. Germline CDR1 LNHDA, CDR2 SQIVND (reference sequence). The ends lost 3 bases at V and 2 bases at J; junction bases unmatched: 9. The CDR3 reads CASSIQGLAGGAYEQYF. DNA of the CDR3: TGTGCCAGTAGTATTCAGGGGCTAGCGGGGGGCGCCTACGAGCAGTACTTC.

In DNA form, the CDR3 reads TGCAGCGTTGAATACAGCAATGAGCAGTTCTTC. This codes for CSVEYSNEQFF. The chain carries TRBV29-1 and TRBJ2-1; D is unresolved. Trimming left V 2 bases short and J 6 bases short, with 5 bases between. Germline loops: CDR1 SQVTM, CDR2 ANQGSEA. The CDR3 loop spans 11 amino acids.

This clonotype was counted once. One end of the junction is discordant with germline, which a read error may explain. The chain combines TRBV7-8 with TRBJ2-5; a possible D gene is TRBD2 (6 bases). This CDR3 spans 16 amino acids. Per the germline V gene, CDR1 is SGHVS and CDR2 is FQNEAQ. For the CDR3, the DNA is TGTGCCAACAGCCCTACGGGGGACCTAGTGTCAGAGACCCAGTACTTC. It yields the protein CANSPTGDLVSETQYF.

Remarks on this clonotype: This clone may be a read error of a much larger clone one base away. The chain employs TRBV7-2 and TRBJ2-5, with D uncertain. CDR3 length equals 18 residues. V was shortened by 2 bases and J by 11 bases, with 30 bases between the two germline ends. Germline V CDR1 and CDR2: SGHTA, FQGNSA. The CDR3 region has the DNA TGTGCCAGCAGCTTAATTCCGAGAACCCCGACTCATTACAATGAGCAGTACTTC. Translating gives CASSLIPRTPTHYNEQYF. The full variable domain, its missing parts supplied by reference TRBV7-2 and TRBJ2-5, is GAGVSQSPSNKVTEKGKDVELRCDPISGHTALYWYRQSLGQGLEFLIYFQGNSAPDKSGLPSDRFSAERTGGSVSTLTIQRTQQEDSAVYLCASSLIPRTPTHYNEQYFGPGTRLLVL.

In its sample, this clonotype was seen a few times. A much larger clone differs from this one at a single base, so this may be a read error. The V call is TRBV12-3 or TRBV12-4, the J call TRBJ2-1; D perhaps matches TRBD2 (5 bases). This CDR3 contains 13 residues. CDR3 region: CAGSLGRRNEQFF. In nucleotides, the CDR3 is TGTGCCGGCAGTTTAGGCAGGAGGAATGAGCAGTTCTTC.

The rearrangement joins TRBV10-2 to TRBJ1-5; 10 nucleotides align to TRBD1. This CDR3 contains 14 residues. V shed 7 bases, J shed 14 bases, and the junction held 14 bases outside the gene matches. Germline assignment: CDR1 WSHSY and CDR2 SAAADI. DNA for the CDR3: TGCGCCAGCAACGCCGGGACAGGGGTCTCCTACGAGCATTTT. Its protein product is CASNAGTGVSYEHF.

This clonotype is a singleton in its sample. The chain joins TRBV19 to TRBJ1-1, with 9 bases lining up with TRBD1. CDR1 and CDR2 from the germline V gene are LNHDA and SQIVND (reference sequence). J lost 5 bases, V lost 7 bases, and 8 bases had no gene match. This CDR3 contains 14 residues. The CDR3 bases are TGTGCCAGTATCAAGGGACAGGGTGGAACTGAAGCTTTCTTT. Its protein product is CASIKGQGGTEAFF.